The rows below give T cell receptor beta chains drawn from one sample of a study of blood T cell repertoires in COVID-19. Sequenced by immunoSEQ multiplex PCR; TCRdb stores in-frame clones only, minus some. The sample carries some 180,000 clones, approximately 80% recorded once. Sequencing was carried out using peripheral blood. Receptors originate from a middle-aged woman with COVID-19, enrolled during active disease. Each CDR3 is given with its conserved first and last residue. A D gene is named only where the DNA matches it firmly. A clone size is listed for some rows: how often the clone was seen (once, few, many), or a class if it is expanded.

CDR3 length,clone size,V gene,J gene,D gene,CDR3 DNA,CDR3 protein
15,NA,TRBV3-1/TRBV3-2,TRBJ1-6,NA,TGTGCCAGCAGCCCGTGGGAGGGGAGGAATTCACCCCTCCACTTT,CASSPWEGRNSPLHF
13,NA,TRBV27,TRBJ1-6,NA,TGTGCCAGCAGTTTTGACATTAATTCACCCCTCCACTTT,CASSFDINSPLHF
13,NA,TRBV14,TRBJ1-1,NA,TGTGCCAGCAAGGAGCACATGAACACTGAAGCTTTCTTT,CASKEHMNTEAFF
16,NA,TRBV30,TRBJ2-7,TRBD1,TGTGCCTGGAGTGCCCGAGGGGGCTCGTTAACCTACGAGCAGTACTTC,CAWSARGGSLTYEQYF
17,NA,TRBV21-1,TRBJ1-2,NA,TGTGCCAGCAGCAATCCGCGGGACAGCCGGCTCCACTATGGCTACACCTTC,CASSNPRDSRLHYGYTF
14,once,TRBV19,TRBJ1-4,NA,TGTGCCGCAGGGCAAACGGGGAGGGATGAAAAACTGTTTTTT,CAAGQTGRDEKLFF
15,NA,TRBV5-6,TRBJ2-3,TRBD2,TGTGCCAGCAGCACACGTCGGGGGGTCCAGGATACGCAGTATTTT,CASSTRRGVQDTQYF
11,few,TRBV7-9,TRBJ1-1,NA,TGTGCCAGCAGCTCGGCTTACGGGGCTTTCTTT,CASSSAYGAFF
14,NA,TRBV6-6,TRBJ2-3,NA,TGTGCCAGCAGTTACGTCCTGAGCACAGATACGCAGTATTTT,CASSYVLSTDTQYF
12,NA,TRBV9,TRBJ2-7,NA,TGTGCCAGCAGCTCCGTGGTCGGCGAGCAGTACTTC,CASSSVVGEQYF
15,NA,TRBV18,TRBJ2-3,TRBD2,TGTGCCAGCTCACCCCGGGACTACACTGCAGATACGCAGTATTTT,CASSPRDYTADTQYF
12,NA,TRBV7-3,TRBJ2-1,NA,TGTGCCAGCAGCCAAGGGGGTTCGAAGCAGTTCTTC,CASSQGGSKQFF
13,NA,TRBV12-3/TRBV12-4,TRBJ1-1,NA,TGTGCCAGCAGACCTCTCCCAGGGGCTGAAGCTTTCTTT,CASRPLPGAEAFF
15,NA,TRBV3-1/TRBV3-2,TRBJ2-1,NA,TGTGCCAGCAGCCAGGCCAGGGGAGCCCACGGTGAGCAGTTCTTC,CASSQARGAHGEQFF
16,NA,TRBV5-5,TRBJ1-2,NA,TGTGCCAGCAGCCAAGGAACGAGGGAAATTAACTATGGCTACACCTTC,CASSQGTREINYGYTF
14,NA,TRBV28,TRBJ2-3,TRBD1,TGTGCCAGCAGTCCGGACAGGACGACAGATACGCAGTATTTT,CASSPDRTTDTQYF
12,NA,TRBV3-1/TRBV3-2,TRBJ1-2,NA,TGTGCCAGCAGCCAAACAGGGTATGGCTACACCTTC,CASSQTGYGYTF
13,NA,TRBV10-3,TRBJ1-1,NA,TGTGCCATCAGTGCGACAGGTAAAAATGAAGCTTTCTTT,CAISATGKNEAFF
15,NA,TRBV10-3,TRBJ1-2,NA,TGTGCCATCAGTGACTCTTTCTGGGGCAATCGAGGCTACACCTTC,CAISDSFWGNRGYTF
13,NA,TRBV28,TRBJ2-7,NA,TGTGCCAGCAGTTTTGACACTTCCTACGAGCAGTACTTC,CASSFDTSYEQYF
14,NA,TRBV30,TRBJ2-7,TRBD2,TGTGCCTGGAGTGTTGTGACTAGCGAGTACGAGCAGTACTTC,CAWSVVTSEYEQYF
15,few,TRBV30,TRBJ1-1,TRBD1,TGTGCCTGGAGCGCGACTGGCCGACAGGGAACTGAAGCTTTCTTT,CAWSATGRQGTEAFF
15,NA,TRBV5-5,TRBJ1-2,NA,TGTGCCAGCAGCGCGCCGGAGACGGCGATCTATGGCTACACCTTC,CASSAPETAIYGYTF
16,NA,TRBV14,TRBJ1-1,NA,TGTGCCAGCAGCCAAGGGACTGCGACTGGGAACACTGAAGCTTTCTTT,CASSQGTATGNTEAFF
16,once,TRBV15,TRBJ2-1,NA,TGTGCCACCAGCACTCAACTAGCAGACTCCTACAATGAGCAGTTCTTC,CATSTQLADSYNEQFF
15,NA,TRBV9,TRBJ2-5,NA,TGTGCCAGCAGCCGTCTAGAGGGCCGTCAAGAGACCCAGTACTTC,CASSRLEGRQETQYF
13,NA,TRBV3-1/TRBV3-2,TRBJ1-1,NA,TGTGCCAGCAGCCGGATAGCTAACACTGAAGCTTTCTTT,CASSRIANTEAFF
15,NA,TRBV6-1,TRBJ1-1,TRBD1,TGTGCCAGCAGTGATACGGGACAGAGGAACACTGAAGCTTTCTTT,CASSDTGQRNTEAFF
15,NA,TRBV5-8,TRBJ2-7,NA,TGTGCCACTCCATATCGGGGTACGCCTCTCTACGAGCAGTACTTC,CATPYRGTPLYEQYF
12,NA,TRBV30,TRBJ2-1,TRBD2,TGTGCCTGGAACCGGGGGGTCCATGAGCAGTTCTTC,CAWNRGVHEQFF
14,NA,TRBV5-1,TRBJ1-1,TRBD1,TGCGCCAGCAGCTCGAAACAGGGGTCCACTGAAGCTTTCTTT,CASSSKQGSTEAFF
16,NA,TRBV7-8,TRBJ1-5,TRBD1,TGTGCCAGCAGCTTAGCCGGGACAGGTAGCAATCAGCCCCAGCATTTT,CASSLAGTGSNQPQHF
15,NA,TRBV7-7,TRBJ2-5,TRBD1,TGTGCTAGCAGCTCACAACAGGGGGCACGGGAGACCCAGTACTTC,CASSSQQGARETQYF
15,NA,TRBV5-6,TRBJ1-3,NA,TGTGCCAGCAGCTTGGCCGGGAGGGGTGGAAACACCATATATTTT,CASSLAGRGGNTIYF
16,NA,TRBV4-2,TRBJ2-1,NA,TGTGCCAGCAGCCAAGATTACCTAGCGCGAATATCTGAGCAGTTCTTC,CASSQDYLARISEQFF
16,few,TRBV7-8,TRBJ1-5,NA,TGTGCCAGTAGGGTCGGGGGGCGAAACGGCAATCAGCCCCAGCATTTT,CASRVGGRNGNQPQHF
13,NA,TRBV7-9,TRBJ1-2,TRBD1,TGTGCCAGCAGCTTAGGACAGGGGGACGGCTACACCTTC,CASSLGQGDGYTF
14,NA,TRBV10-3,TRBJ2-3,TRBD1,TGTGCCATCGGTGGGACAGGGACCACAGATACGCAGTATTTT,CAIGGTGTTDTQYF
14,NA,TRBV27,TRBJ2-3,TRBD2,TGTGCCAGCAGTTTAGGACTAGCGGTAGATACGCAGTATTTT,CASSLGLAVDTQYF
17,NA,TRBV19,TRBJ2-1,NA,TGTGCCAGTAGTATAGATGGTTTCAGGGAGGTCTACAATGAGCAGTTCTTC,CASSIDGFREVYNEQFF
15,NA,TRBV5-4,TRBJ2-3,TRBD1,TGTGCCAGCAGCTTGGACAGGGGAACCACAGATACGCAGTATTTT,CASSLDRGTTDTQYF
15,NA,TRBV5-1,TRBJ2-5,TRBD1,TGCGCCAGCAGCTTATGGACAGGGGGGGAAGAGACCCAGTACTTC,CASSLWTGGEETQYF
17,few,TRBV19,TRBJ1-5,NA,TGTGCCAGTAGTACCTCACCCCAGGGACATCTTAATCAGCCCCAGCATTTT,CASSTSPQGHLNQPQHF
14,NA,TRBV29-1,TRBJ2-1,NA,TGCAGCGCCACATACTCGGGATCCTACAATGAGCAGTTCTTC,CSATYSGSYNEQFF
13,NA,TRBV30,TRBJ1-5,NA,TGTGCCTGGAGTTTACAGAACAATCAGCCCCAGCATTTT,CAWSLQNNQPQHF
13,NA,TRBV3-1/TRBV3-2,TRBJ2-7,NA,TGTGCCAGCAGCCAAGTAGCTAGTGGGGAGCAGTACTTC,CASSQVASGEQYF
16,NA,TRBV30,TRBJ2-2,NA,TGTGCCTGGAACAGGGGAGGAGCCGCGAACACCGGGGAGCTGTTTTTT,CAWNRGGAANTGELFF
16,few,TRBV24-1,TRBJ2-3,NA,TGTGCCACCAGTGATTTGCCCGGTACTAGCACAGATACGCAGTATTTT,CATSDLPGTSTDTQYF
11,NA,TRBV12-3/TRBV12-4,TRBJ2-1,TRBD2,TGTGCCAGCAGTTTCAAGGGAGGGAGGCTCTTC,CASSFKGGRLF